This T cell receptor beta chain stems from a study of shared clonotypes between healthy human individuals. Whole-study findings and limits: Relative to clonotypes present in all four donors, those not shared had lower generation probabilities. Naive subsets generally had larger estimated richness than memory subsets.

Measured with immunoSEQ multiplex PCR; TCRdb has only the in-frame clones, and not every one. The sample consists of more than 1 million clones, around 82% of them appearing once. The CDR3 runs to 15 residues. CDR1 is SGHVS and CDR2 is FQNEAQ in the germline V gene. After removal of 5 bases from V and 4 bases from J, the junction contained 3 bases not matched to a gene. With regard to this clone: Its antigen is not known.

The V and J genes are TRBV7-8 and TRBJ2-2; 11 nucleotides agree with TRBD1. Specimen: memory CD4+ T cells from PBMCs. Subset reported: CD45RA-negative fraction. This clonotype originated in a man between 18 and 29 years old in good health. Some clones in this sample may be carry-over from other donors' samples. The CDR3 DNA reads TGTGCCAGCAGCAGGGACAGGGGGAGCACCGGGGAGCTGTTTTTT. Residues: CASSRDRGSTGELFF.